Listed below are T cell receptor beta chains from one sample, sequenced in a study of blood T cell repertoires in COVID-19. Assay: immunoSEQ multiplex PCR; the TCRdb copy retains only in-frame clones and omits some. Seen here are about 370,000 clones, approximately 90% observed once, and the top ten hold about 1%. The sequencing sample was made of PBMCs or T cells enriched from blood (not recorded which). Every receptor here comes from a man aged 18 to 35 who had recovered from COVID-19. The CDR3 runs from the conserved cysteine through the conserved F or W. Some rows have no size entry. The others give once, few or many, or a class for an expanded clone.

abundance | j_gene | v_gene | CDR3aa
- | TRBJ1-2 | TRBV19 | CASSKGDRGAF
- | TRBJ2-7 | TRBV2 | CASSEVLASYRYEQYF
few | TRBJ2-1 | TRBV14 | CASSHLAGIAGGNYNEQFF
few | TRBJ1-2 | TRBV19 | CASSVAGGYTF
- | TRBJ1-2 | TRBV2 | CASSPGTTYGYTF
- | TRBJ2-5 | TRBV18 | CASSPSGQGRILETQYF
once | TRBJ2-2 | TRBV10-3 | CAISGQGAPNTGELFF
- | TRBJ2-4 | TRBV13 | CASSSRQGKDIQYF
- | TRBJ1-2 | TRBV7-9 | CASSFAPGQGANGYTF
- | TRBJ1-1 | TRBV18 | CASSPGGTGGETEAFF
few | TRBJ1-1 | TRBV20-1 | CSARGQGAFF
- | TRBJ1-2 | TRBV28 | CASSSQGFGYTF
many | TRBJ2-7 | TRBV5-4 | CASRVGGKNEQYF
- | TRBJ2-7 | TRBV4-3 | CASSQGGRADEQYF
- | TRBJ2-1 | TRBV27 | CASSFRTSGGASNEQFF
few | TRBJ1-1 | TRBV29-1 | CSVVGTGRTEAFF
- | TRBJ1-5 | TRBV19 | CASSIGTEISGQPQHF
- | TRBJ1-4 | TRBV5-1 | CASSGDRENEKLFF
- | TRBJ2-1 | TRBV6-5 | CASSYSGVISNEQFF
- | TRBJ2-1 | TRBV7-2 | CASSPGTTQFF
- | TRBJ2-2 | TRBV9 | CASSEGLRTGGLAGPTGELFF
- | TRBJ2-5 | TRBV5-5 | CASSYRTSGGHCYF
- | TRBJ2-1 | TRBV12-5 | CASGLVIPRAESSYNEQFF
- | TRBJ2-2 | TRBV9 | CASSVFGTGGPTGELFF
- | TRBJ2-3 | TRBV27 | CASTIGTSGSTDTQYF
few | TRBJ2-5 | TRBV7-9 | CASRPPETGVGETQYF
- | TRBJ2-7 | TRBV27 | CASRRQGPYEQYF
- | TRBJ2-7 | TRBV5-5 | CASSLVDRSYEQYF
- | TRBJ2-1 | TRBV7-9 | CASDLGQVVNNEQFF
- | TRBJ2-7 | TRBV7-2 | CASSSFSGASTLSYEQYF
- | TRBJ1-6 | TRBV2 | CASSPTASSYNSPLHF
- | TRBJ1-1 | TRBV7-8 | CASSLRGTTEAFF
- | TRBJ2-7 | TRBV19 | CASSNSPSGRVYEQYF
- | TRBJ2-1 | TRBV4-3 | CASSQDPSGTKNEQFF
- | TRBJ1-4 | TRBV27 | CASSSKGATNEKLFF
- | TRBJ2-1 | TRBV5-4 | CASSRTYNEQFF
once | TRBJ2-7 | TRBV11-2 | CASSLASGRTYYEQYF
- | TRBJ2-7 | TRBV9 | CASSPGQAIPYEQYF
- | TRBJ1-1 | TRBV19 | CASTSWGMNTEAFF
- | TRBJ2-5 | TRBV28 | CATRRETQQRETQYF
- | TRBJ1-4 | TRBV5-1 | CASSFAPGVEKLFF
- | TRBJ2-1 | TRBV9 | CASGRREFEQFF
- | TRBJ1-1 | TRBV9 | CASSVDDSGRTEAFF